The sequence of this TCR beta chain was determined in a study of tumor-infiltrating lymphocytes in primary liver carcinoma. Study-wide background: There were tumors of stage T1-T3 N0M0, each 4.2 to 10 cm across.

Points from the study as a whole: Overlap in tumor-adjacent and tumor-blood pairs fell below that of tumor region pairs. When set against blood, tumors had a significantly higher top-250-clone fraction (p = 0.039). Unsorted bulk samples meant CD4+ and CD8+ repertoires went uncompared.

The template, about 510 ng total RNA, yielded TCR beta cDNA made with a constant-region primer. Three nested multiplex PCR rounds, a slightly modified ARM-PCR, produced the libraries for TCR beta. One entry per CDR3 protein, called by TCRdb with MiXCR from the multiplex PCR reads. The data show 310,000 or so distinct CDR3 sequences, about 50% seen once. A remark on this clonotype: Antigen: not known. The CDR3 carries no conserved terminal phenylalanine or tryptophan, so it likely arises from a read error.

Blood RNA came from unsorted whole blood; germline DNA was also extracted. The sequenced sample consisted of peripheral blood. The clonotype comes from a woman in her twenties or thirties with primary liver carcinoma and hepatitis B virus infection.

The CDR3 reads CASSSRDRGPYEQYL. The CDR3 DNA sequence: TGTGCCAGCAGTTCCCGGGACAGGGGGCCCTACGAGCAGTACCTC. The chain uses TRBV6-2 or TRBV6-3 and TRBJ2-7; 12 nucleotides align to TRBD1. Germline V gene sequence: CDR1 MNHEY, CDR2 SVGEGT. This CDR3 has 15 amino acids. After removal of 4 bases from V and 2 bases from J, the junction contained 3 bases not matched to a gene.